The 10 T cell receptor beta chains presented below share a single source sample, sequenced in a study of cytomegalovirus exposure and HLA in healthy donors listed by TCRdb under 2017. Receptor libraries were prepared by the immunoSEQ multiplex PCR assay. For the multiplex PCR, a mixture combining 60 forward primers for TCR Vbeta segments and 13 reverse primers for TCR Jbeta segments was used. The table comes from immuneACCESS by way of TCRdb, which keeps in-frame sequences with V and J called. Part of the clones is missing from these tables; in studies checked, under half for an unresolved V gene and the rest for unknown reasons. The sample table contains some 120,000 clones; only one count was recorded for about three quarters of them. The top ten clonotypes cover just under 6.5% of the sample. Specimen: PBMCs. The receptors come from a woman in her thirties or forties in good health and CMV-seronegative.

This chain uses TRBV7-8 with TRBJ1-1; D is perhaps TRBD1 (5 bases). With 5 bases removed from V and 3 bases from J, the gap between germline ends came to 10 bases. CDR3 length equals 13 residues. Germline CDR1 and CDR2: SGHVS and FQNEAQ. The CDR3 reads CASSRGGDTEAFF. CDR3 DNA: TGTGCCAGCAGCCGGGGGGGTGACACTGAAGCTTTCTTT. The full variable domain, completed using reference TRBV7-8 and TRBJ1-1, is GAGVSQSPRYKVAKRGQDVALRCDPISGHVSLFWYQQALGQGPEFLTYFQNEAQLDKSGLPSDRFFAERPEGSVSTLKIQRTQQEDSAVYLCASSRGGDTEAFFGQGTRLTVV.

Comment on this clone: The identical CDR3 is also encoded by other nucleotide sequences in the sample. The rearrangement links TRBV29-1 to TRBJ1-1; 10 bases agree with TRBD1. CDR1 and CDR2 (germline): SQVTM, ANQGSEA. The CDR3 loop spans 16 amino acids. V was clipped by 4 bases and J by 4 bases; unmatched bases: 12. The CDR3 sequence is CSVGGPGTGASTEAFF. CDR3 DNA sequence: TGCAGCGTTGGAGGTCCCGGGACAGGGGCCAGCACTGAAGCTTTCTTT.

The chain employs TRBV10-3 and TRBJ1-1, with D uncertain. The germline V and J ends were trimmed by 4 bases and 4 bases, with 10 bases remaining between them. There are 13 residues in the CDR3. Per germline, CDR1 ENHRY and CDR2 SYGVKD. In DNA form, the CDR3 reads TGTGCCATCAGTGCTCCGGGAGGCACTGAAGCTTTCTTT. This encodes CAISAPGGTEAFF.

The chain recombines TRBV5-4 with TRBJ2-5; 8 positions agree with TRBD1. Trimming at V came to 4 bases and at J to 11 bases, leaving 10 bases not matched to a gene. From germline, CDR1 is SGHNT and CDR2 YYREEE (reference sequence). The CDR3 sequence is 13 residues long. The CDR3, as DNA: TGTGCCAGCAGCACAGGGGACAGGCAGGGTCAGTACTTC. It encodes CASSTGDRQGQYF. Based on the CDR3 plus reference TRBV5-4 and TRBJ2-5, the full variable domain is ETGVTQSPTHLIKTRGQQVTLRCSSQSGHNTVSWYQQALGQGPQFIFQYYREEENGRGNFPPRFSGLQFPNYSSELNVNALELDDSALYLCASSTGDRQGQYFGPGTRLLVL.

This clone came up a few times. The chain employs TRBV9 and TRBJ2-3; 9 positions agree with TRBD2. The CDR3 covers 14 residues. Germline V gives CDR1 SGDLS, CDR2 YYNGEE. Unmatched junction bases numbered 2, after V lost 2 bases and J lost 4 bases. In DNA form, the CDR3 reads TGTGCCAGCAGCGTCACTAGCGGGTCAGATACGCAGTATTTT. It encodes CASSVTSGSDTQYF. Full variable domain (rest looked up from reference TRBV9 and TRBJ2-3): DSGVTQTPKHLITATGQRVTLRCSPRSGDLSVYWYQQSLDQGLQFLIQYYNGEERAKGNILERFSAQQFPDLHSELNLSSLELGDSALYFCASSVTSGSDTQYFGPGTRLTVL.

The chain is built from TRBV28 and TRBJ2-7; 7 positions match TRBD2. CDR1 is MDHEN, CDR2 SYDVKM, per germline. V gave up 7 bases and J gave up 2 bases; unmatched junction bases: 5. This CDR3 contains 13 residues. CDR3 bases: TGTGCCAGCATGGGGACTATAACCTACGAGCAGTACTTC. It codes for CASMGTITYEQYF.

Points on this clone: Sequence at one end of the junction differs from germline and may be a read error. The sample holds other DNA sequences that translate to the same CDR3. V is TRBV29-1 and J is TRBJ2-7; D perhaps matches TRBD1 (6 bases). The CDR3 totals 12 residues. CDR1 is SQVTM and CDR2 is ANQGSEA in the germline V gene. CDR3 region: CSARDTSYEQYF. The CDR3 region has the DNA TGCAGCGCCCGGGACACCTCCTACGAGCAATACTTC.

This clone was seen a handful of times. This rearrangement joins TRBV19 to TRBJ2-7, with a possible D match to TRBD1 (6 bases). This CDR3 region has 16 residues. Germline V lookup: CDR1 LNHDA, CDR2 SQIVND (reference sequence). V lost 3 bases, J lost 2 bases, and 17 bases lay in between. CDR3 bases: TGTGCCAGTAGTATCGGGACAAGGACAGTTCCCTACGAGCAGTACTTC. Protein sequence: CASSIGTRTVPYEQYF.

This chain links TRBV11-1 with TRBJ1-1; D not certain. The CDR3 is 13 amino acids. Between the trimmed V and J ends, which lost 4 bases and 0 bases, there was a span of 6 bases. Germline V gives CDR1 SGHAT, CDR2 FQDESV (reference sequence). The CDR3 protein is CASSSTLNTEAFF. The CDR3 DNA is TGTGCCAGCAGCTCGACACTGAACACTGAAGCTTTCTTT. The entire variable domain, with the rest obtained from reference TRBV11-1 and TRBJ1-1, is as follows: EAEVAQSPRYKITEKSQAVAFWCDPISGHATLYWYRQILGQGPELLVQFQDESVVDDSQLPKDRFSAERLKGVDSTLKIQPAELGDSAMYLCASSSTLNTEAFFGQGTRLTVV.

Remarks on this clone: Germline and junction disagree at one end, which may indicate a read error. The V gene is TRBV11-2, the J gene TRBJ2-7; D assignment may be TRBD1 or TRBD2 (6 bases each). The CDR3 runs to 15 residues. CDR1 is SGHAT, CDR2 FQNNGV, per germline. CDR3 sequence (DNA): TGTGCCAGCAGCGTAGACAGGACTATGCCCTACGAGCAGTACTTC. Its protein is CASSVDRTMPYEQYF.